The 23 T cell receptor beta chains in this list originate from one sample, sequenced in a study of cytomegalovirus exposure and HLA in healthy donors. PCR was performed using 60 Vbeta and 13 Jbeta primers. Clones were sequenced by immunoSEQ multiplex PCR, and TCRdb holds only the in-frame ones, with some missing. This sample has 110,000 to 150,000 clones; 78% occur once, and the top ten carry about 2.9%. Sequencing was done on a sample of PBMCs. Receptors were obtained from a female donor in good health and CMV-seronegative.

The gene calls are TRBV6-5 and TRBJ2-7; 8 bases align to TRBD2. V was pared by 5 bases and J by 0 bases, with 3 bases of the junction left unmatched. Germline values: CDR1 MNHEY, CDR2 SVGAGI. The length of the CDR3 is 14 residues. CDR3: CASSIAGTSYEQYF. The CDR3 DNA follows: TGTGCCAGCAGTATAGCGGGGACCTCCTACGAGCAGTACTTC.

The sample holds a few counts of this clone. The V gene is TRBV6-1, the J gene TRBJ1-1, with D maybe TRBD1 (6 bases). The V and J ends lost 5 bases and 1 base respectively, with 11 bases between them. The CDR3 contains 14 residues. The germline V gene encodes CDR1 MNHNS and CDR2 SASEGT. In DNA, the CDR3 is TGTGCCAGCAGTAAACAGGGCTCGAACACTGAAGCTTTCTTT. It translates to CASSKQGSNTEAFF.

The V gene is TRBV19, the J gene TRBJ1-5; possibly TRBD1 for D (6 bases). The CDR3 length is 15 residues. In germline, CDR1 is LNHDA, CDR2 SQIVND (reference sequence). The V end lost 1 base, the J end lost 4 bases, and 11 bases lay between the germline ends. CDR3 region: CASSIGQATNQPQHF. CDR3 in DNA: TGTGCCAGTAGTATAGGACAGGCGACTAATCAGCCCCAGCATTTT.

The CDR3 DNA follows: TGTGCCAGCAGTTTGGGGGCTTCTAGCACAGATACGCAGTATTTT. Its translation is CASSLGASSTDTQYF. This chain uses TRBV6-6 with TRBJ2-3, with D possibly being TRBD1 (6 bases). Germline assignment: CDR1 MNHNY and CDR2 SVGAGI (reference sequence). The V and J ends lost 4 bases and 0 bases respectively, with 11 bases between them. This CDR3 contains 15 residues.

In this sample, this clone turned up a few times. The V gene is TRBV28, the J gene TRBJ2-7; D is possibly TRBD2 (5 bases). V gave up 3 bases and J gave up 4 bases, with 13 bases separating them. Germline V CDR1 and CDR2: MDHEN, SYDVKM. This CDR3 region has 14 residues. The CDR3 DNA sequence: TGTGCCAGCAGTTTGAGGGCCCCAGGTTACGAGCAGTACTTC. This sequence encodes CASSLRAPGYEQYF.

The V gene is TRBV15, the J gene TRBJ1-1, with D possibly TRBD1 on 6 matching bases. The CDR3 sequence is 14 residues long. Between the trimmed V and J ends, which lost 6 bases and 1 base, there was a span of 12 bases. From germline, CDR1 is LNHNV and CDR2 YYDKDF (reference sequence). The CDR3 spells CATRNRAENTEAFF. CDR3 nucleotide sequence: TGTGCCACCAGAAACAGGGCTGAGAACACTGAAGCTTTCTTT.

This clone showed up just once. The V and J genes are TRBV6-5 and TRBJ1-6; no clear D gene. There are 15 residues in the CDR3. Germline V gene lookup returns CDR1 MNHEY and CDR2 SVGAGI. The V gene lost 2 bases and the J gene lost 7 bases, with 12 bases spanning the gap. The CDR3 loop reads CASSYEPGQNSPLHF. CDR3 bases: TGTGCCAGCAGTTACGAGCCTGGGCAGAATTCACCCCTCCACTTT.

The V call is TRBV2, the J call TRBJ1-2, with a possible D match to TRBD1 (6 bases). The CDR3 has 13 residues. Trimming left V 6 bases short and J 6 bases short, with 14 bases between. Germline CDR1 and CDR2: SNHLY and FYNNEI. CDR3: CASRGRGSDGYTF. CDR3 DNA sequence: TGTGCCAGCAGGGGCAGGGGATCAGATGGCTACACCTTC.

The V and J genes are TRBV28 and TRBJ1-1; D gene uncertain. This CDR3 is 13 amino acids long. Deletions cut 5 bases from V and 0 bases from J, with 7 bases between. Germline CDR1 reads MDHEN; CDR2 reads SYDVKM. This CDR3 is CASSPPLNTEAFF. The CDR3 region has the DNA TGTGCCAGCAGTCCCCCGTTGAACACTGAAGCTTTCTTT.

V is TRBV6-6 and J is TRBJ2-1, with D hard to call. Germline V gene sequence: CDR1 MNHNY, CDR2 SVGAGI (reference sequence). This CDR3 comprises 16 residues. Deletions cut 0 bases from V and 5 bases from J, with 14 bases between. CDR3 residues: CASSYSETPPHNEQFF. Here the CDR3 DNA reads TGTGCCAGCAGTTACTCGGAGACCCCGCCCCACAATGAGCAGTTCTTC.

The rearrangement links TRBV9 to TRBJ1-2; possible D gene TRBD1, 5 bases. The ends were cut back, 4 bases at V and 3 bases at J, with 19 bases in the middle. CDR3 length: 16 amino acids. CDR1 and CDR2 (germline): SGDLS, YYNGEE. CDR3 amino acids: CASSPGLFMGDYGYTF. CDR3 sequence (DNA): TGTGCCAGCAGCCCGGGACTATTCATGGGCGACTATGGCTACACCTTC.

This clone was found once. The CDR3 loop is CSVEGRHAGEAFF. CDR3 DNA sequence: TGCAGCGTTGAAGGTCGACATGCTGGTGAAGCTTTCTTT. This sequence joins TRBV29-1 and TRBJ1-1; D is uncertain. The V gene's germline CDR1 is SQVTM and CDR2 ANQGSEA. Trimming cost V 1 base and J 7 bases, with 13 bases left between them. This CDR3 spans 13 amino acids.

J is TRBJ2-7 and V is TRBV19, with D maybe TRBD1 (6 bases). The CDR3 has 13 residues. The V and J ends lost 6 bases and 6 bases respectively, with 15 bases between them. Germline V CDR1 and CDR2: LNHDA, SQIVND (reference sequence). The CDR3 nucleotides are TGTGCCAGTAGAGAACAGGGTTGGAGCGAGCAGTACTTC. It specifies CASREQGWSEQYF.

This CDR3 reads CAWSRPDSPPGETQYF. CDR3 coding DNA: TGTGCCTGGAGTCGACCGGACAGCCCACCAGGGGAGACCCAGTACTTC. The chain links TRBV30 to TRBJ2-5; D possibly corresponds to TRBD1 (6 bases). Trimming shortened V by 2 bases and J by 5 bases, and 21 bases separated the two germline ends. Germline loops: CDR1 GTSNPN, CDR2 SVGIG (reference sequence). The CDR3 runs to 16 residues.

This clone turned up a few times. The V gene is TRBV7-6, the J gene TRBJ2-7; tentatively, D is TRBD2 (5 bases). This CDR3 has 15 residues. V was shortened by 1 base and J by 2 bases, with 12 bases between the two germline ends. CDR1 and CDR2 (germline): SGHVS, FNYEAQ. The CDR3 spells CASSLETTNPYEQYF. DNA of the CDR3: TGTGCCAGCAGCTTAGAGACTACCAACCCCTACGAGCAGTACTTC.

This sequence joins TRBV28 and TRBJ1-1; unclear D gene. V was pared by 4 bases and J by 6 bases, with 15 bases between. CDR1 is MDHEN and CDR2 is SYDVKM in the germline V gene. This CDR3 contains 14 residues. CDR3 coding DNA: TGTGCCAGCAGTTCTCTCCCGACTGGTTCTGAAGCTTTCTTT. It encodes CASSSLPTGSEAFF.

This CDR3 is CASTLTSGLAGREQFF. The CDR3 coding sequence is TGTGCCAGCACCCTGACCTCGGGACTAGCGGGCAGAGAGCAGTTCTTC. The rearrangement uses TRBV28 and TRBJ2-1; 12 nucleotides line up with TRBD2. The germline V gene has CDR1 MDHEN and CDR2 SYDVKM. The CDR3 consists of 16 residues. The trim removed 7 bases at V and 10 bases at J, leaving 14 bases unmatched.

The J gene is TRBJ1-1, the V gene TRBV6-5, with D unclear. Trimming stripped 5 bases from V and 1 base from J, with 8 bases between. CDR1 MNHEY and CDR2 SVGAGI come from the germline V gene. The CDR3 has 13 residues. CDR3 residues: CASSRGTNTEAFF. CDR3 bases: TGTGCCAGCAGTCGCGGCACGAACACTGAAGCTTTCTTT.

CDR3 in DNA: TGTGCCAGCAGCTTAGGGACTAGCGGGGGAGAGACCCAGTACTTC. This gives the protein CASSLGTSGGETQYF. The rearrangement joins TRBV11-2 to TRBJ2-5; 13 nucleotides agree with TRBD2. This CDR3 region has 15 residues. In germline, CDR1 is SGHAT, CDR2 FQNNGV. J lost 4 bases, V lost 1 base, and 0 bases had no gene match.

The CDR3 bases are TGCGCCAGCAGCTTGGGCCTAGCGGGAGTCCATGAGCAGTTCTTC. Residues: CASSLGLAGVHEQFF. The rearrangement links TRBV5-1 to TRBJ2-1; TRBD2 agrees at 10 bases. The CDR3 totals 15 residues. CDR1 is SGHRS and CDR2 is YFSETQ in the germline V gene. Trimming took 0 bases from V and 8 from J; bases not matched to a gene: 5.

This chain connects TRBV2 to TRBJ1-1; the D gene is possibly TRBD1 (5 bases). This CDR3 comprises 14 residues. V was pared by 5 bases and J by 1 base, with 11 bases between. Germline CDR1 reads SNHLY; CDR2 reads FYNNEI. The CDR3, as DNA: TGTGCCAGCAGTACGGCAGGGCAGAACACTGAAGCTTTCTTT. Protein sequence: CASSTAGQNTEAFF.

This rearrangement joins TRBV28 to TRBJ2-7; 7 positions agree with TRBD2. Germline CDR1 is MDHEN and CDR2 is SYDVKM. The CDR3 spans 14 residues. V shed 6 bases, J shed 3 bases, and the junction held 8 bases outside the gene matches. Here the CDR3 DNA reads TGTGCCAGCAGCGTACCGGGAGGCTTCTACGAGCAGTACTTC. Residues: CASSVPGGFYEQYF.

This chain joins TRBV6-4 and TRBJ2-7, with 7 positions matching TRBD1. V lost 5 bases, J lost 3 bases, and 13 bases stayed unmatched. This CDR3 is 16 amino acids long. Germline V lookup: CDR1 MRHNA, CDR2 SNTAGT. CDR3 coding DNA: TGTGCCAGCAGTCCTATAGCGACAGGGTCGTTCTACGAGCAGTACTTC. Its protein product is CASSPIATGSFYEQYF.